The 27 T cell receptor beta chains reported below all come from one sample, sequenced in a study of blood T cell repertoires in COVID-19. Sequencing was performed with immunoSEQ multiplex PCR; in TCRdb, only in-frame clones are kept and a portion is missing. This sample yields fewer than 250,000 clones, of which about four fifths are seen a single time; 2.5% to 3.5% belongs to the top ten. The material sequenced was peripheral blood. All receptors come from a man aged 45 to 65 with active or convalescent COVID-19.

The V call is TRBV28, the J call TRBJ1-5; no clear D gene. From germline, CDR1 is MDHEN and CDR2 SYDVKM. The CDR3 contains 16 residues. V was trimmed by 6 bases and J by 0 bases, leaving 15 bases between them. In nucleotides, the CDR3 is TGTGCCAGCAGGGGTGGGAGTTCCCCTAGCAATCAGCCCCAGCATTTT. Residues: CASRGGSSPSNQPQHF.

The rearrangement joins TRBV28 to TRBJ2-3; 7 bases are shared with TRBD2. The CDR3 contains 20 residues. The germline CDR1 and CDR2 sequences are MDHEN and SYDVKM. With V trimmed by 4 bases and J by 1 base, 20 bases remained unmatched. DNA of the CDR3: TGTGCCAGCAGTTACCCCGCCTTAAGTTTGGCTAGCGGACGCACAGATACGCAGTATTTT. Its translation is CASSYPALSLASGRTDTQYF.

The J gene is TRBJ2-3, the V gene TRBV12-5; 10 bases line up with TRBD2. CDR1 is LGHNT and CDR2 is FRNRAP in the germline V gene. The ends lost 5 bases at V and 4 bases at J; junction bases unmatched: 9. The CDR3 runs to 16 residues. CDR3 coding DNA: TGTGCTAGTGGTCCTGGGACTAGCGCTTTAGCAGATACGCAGTATTTT. Translating it yields CASGPGTSALADTQYF.

The chain uses TRBV2 and TRBJ2-7; the match to TRBD2 covers 10 bases. The CDR3 has 14 residues. Germline loops: CDR1 SNHLY, CDR2 FYNNEI. J was trimmed by 2 bases and V by 4 bases; bases with no gene match: 2. The CDR3 protein is CASSASGSAYEQYF. In nucleotides, the CDR3 is TGTGCCAGCAGTGCTAGCGGGAGCGCCTACGAGCAGTACTTC.

The gene calls are TRBV25-1 and TRBJ1-4; D gene uncertain. The CDR3 is made up of 15 amino acids. Trimming removed 5 bases at V and 0 bases at J, with 10 bases between. From germline, CDR1 is MGHDK and CDR2 SYGVNS. The CDR3 DNA reads as TGTGCCAGCAGTTCAGTCTCAACAACTAATGAAAAACTGTTTTTT. It is translated as CASSSVSTTNEKLFF.

CDR3: CASSQGRERNEQFF. The CDR3 nucleotides read TGTGCCAGCAGCCAAGGGCGGGAGAGGAATGAGCAGTTCTTC. The chain joins TRBV3-1 (or the pseudogene TRBV3-2) to TRBJ2-1, with 7 bases lining up with TRBD2. Trimming removed 1 base from V and 7 bases from J; junction bases left unmatched: 4. Per germline, CDR1 LGHDT and CDR2 YNNKEL (reference sequence). This CDR3 region has 14 residues.

This sequence joins TRBV7-9 and TRBJ2-6; 7 bases match TRBD1. The CDR3 loop spans 17 amino acids. Germline V gene lookup returns CDR1 SEHNR and CDR2 FQNEAQ (reference sequence). Unmatched junction bases numbered 15, after V lost 1 base and J lost 12 bases. The CDR3 nucleotides are TGTGCCAGCAGCTTAGTACAGGGGCCAAGTCGCGGTGGCGTCCTGACTTTC. Encoded protein: CASSLVQGPSRGGVLTF.

The V and J genes are TRBV28 and TRBJ1-5, with D possibly matching TRBD1 (5 bases). The CDR3 loop spans 14 amino acids. Germline values: CDR1 MDHEN, CDR2 SYDVKM. V dropped 8 bases and J dropped 0 bases, with 11 bases sitting between them. CDR3 nucleotide sequence: TGTGCCAGCTTACAGGTCAATAGCAATCAGCCCCAGCATTTT. Its protein is CASLQVNSNQPQHF.

This clone was seen only once. This chain joins TRBV5-1 and TRBJ2-1; D gene ambiguous. Trimming shortened V by 1 base and J by 0 bases, and 8 bases separated the two germline ends. Germline CDR1 reads SGHRS; CDR2 reads YFSETQ. The length of the CDR3 is 15 residues. The chain's CDR3 is CASSLLSSSYNEQFF. CDR3 in DNA: TGCGCCAGCAGCTTGCTGTCGAGCTCCTACAATGAGCAGTTCTTC.

The rearrangement links TRBV4-3 to TRBJ2-1; TRBD2 matches at 7 bases. The V and J ends lost 0 bases and 4 bases, in that order; junction bases with no gene match: 6. The CDR3 length is 16 residues. Germline V lookup: CDR1 LGHNA, CDR2 YSLEER. CDR3 sequence reads: CASSQDWEGSYNEQFF. In DNA, the CDR3 is TGCGCCAGCAGCCAAGATTGGGAGGGATCGTACAATGAGCAGTTCTTC.

The chain uses TRBV28 and TRBJ2-7; D possibly corresponds to TRBD1 (7 bases). Germline-derived CDR1 and CDR2 are MDHEN and SYDVKM. This CDR3 comprises 15 residues. V was clipped by 2 bases and J by 5 bases, with 16 bases between them. CDR3 nucleotide sequence: TGTGCCAGCAGTTTAAGTTGGAGGGGGCGGGACGAGCAGTACTTC. It translates to CASSLSWRGRDEQYF.

This clone came up a few times. CDR3 sequence (DNA): TGTGCCAGCAGCGTAACAGGCGGGGGACTCTCCTACAATGAGCAGTTCTTC. Amino acids: CASSVTGGGLSYNEQFF. The chain employs TRBV9 and TRBJ2-1; 7 positions agree with TRBD2. V shed 1 base, J shed 0 bases, and the junction held 7 bases outside the gene matches. CDR1 is SGDLS and CDR2 is YYNGEE in the germline V gene. The CDR3 totals 17 residues.

The CDR3, as DNA: TGCGCCAGCAGCTTGGGGGGAGCAGAGACCCAGTACTTC. It translates to CASSLGGAETQYF. The V call is TRBV5-1, the J call TRBJ2-5; maybe TRBD2 (5 bases). Germline V gene lookup returns CDR1 SGHRS and CDR2 YFSETQ. The V end lost 0 bases, the J end lost 4 bases, and 7 bases lay between the germline ends. The CDR3 spans 13 residues. Filled out from reference TRBV5-1 and TRBJ2-5, the complete variable domain reads KAGVTQTPRYLIKTRGQQVTLSCSPISGHRSVSWYQQTPGQGLQFLFEYFSETQRNKGNFPGRFSGRQFSNSRSEMNVSTLELGDSALYLCASSLGGAETQYFGPGTRLLVL.

The chain carries TRBV4-2 and TRBJ2-3; 8 bases align to TRBD1. The J segment lost 2 bases and the V segment lost 4 bases, leaving 5 bases of the junction unmatched. This CDR3 has 15 residues. In germline, CDR1 is LGHNA, CDR2 YNFKEQ. CDR3 sequence (DNA): TGTGCCAGCAGCCGGCACAGGGGGACCACAGATACGCAGTATTTT. It codes for CASSRHRGTTDTQYF.

The rearrangement links TRBV28 to TRBJ2-2; 9 positions match TRBD1. V shed 2 bases, J shed 4 bases, and the junction held 5 bases outside the gene matches. The germline V gene encodes CDR1 MDHEN and CDR2 SYDVKM. This CDR3 has 16 amino acids. CDR3: CASSLTGGRGTGELFF. The CDR3, as DNA: TGTGCCAGCAGTTTAACAGGGGGCCGGGGCACCGGGGAGCTGTTTTTT.

The count of this clone is one. The chain has TRBV18 and TRBJ2-3, with D perhaps TRBD2 (5 bases). Germline lookup yields CDR1 KGHSH and CDR2 LQKENI. V was pared by 6 bases and J by 5 bases, with 12 bases between. The CDR3 is made up of 13 amino acids. The CDR3 bases are TGTGCCAGCTCCCCCGGGAAGGTAGATACGCAGTATTTT. This translates into CASSPGKVDTQYF.

The rearrangement links TRBV6-5 to TRBJ2-5; D not resolved. Germline V gene lookup returns CDR1 MNHEY and CDR2 SVGAGI. V was trimmed by 6 bases and J by 2 bases, leaving 13 bases between them. This CDR3 is built from 14 residues. The CDR3 loop reads CASRVTYLQETQYF. Here the CDR3 DNA reads TGTGCCAGCAGGGTCACCTATCTACAAGAGACCCAGTACTTC.

The chain links TRBV10-3 to TRBJ1-4, with 9 bases fitting TRBD1. The CDR3 runs 15 residues. J lost 4 bases, V lost 1 base, and 1 base had no gene match. Germline V gene data show CDR1 as ENHRY and CDR2 as SYGVKD. CDR3 sequence reads: CAISEWGQGNEKLFF. DNA of the CDR3: TGTGCCATCAGTGAGTGGGGACAGGGTAATGAAAAACTGTTTTTT.

The chain combines TRBV7-9 with TRBJ2-7, with no clear D. The germline gives CDR1 SEHNR, CDR2 FQNEAQ (reference sequence). The CDR3 runs 13 residues. The germline V and J ends were trimmed by 2 bases and 1 base, with 6 bases remaining between them. CDR3 loop: CASSLSESYEQYF. CDR3 DNA: TGTGCCAGCAGCTTATCAGAATCCTACGAGCAGTACTTC.

The rearrangement uses TRBV7-2 and TRBJ2-3; D gene ambiguous. Looked up from germline, CDR1 is SGHTA and CDR2 is FQGNSA. Deletions cut 4 bases from V and 3 bases from J, with 2 bases between. The CDR3 loop spans 11 amino acids. Written as DNA, the CDR3 is TGTGCCAGCAGCTCGACAGATACGCAGTATTTT. Translated, it gives CASSSTDTQYF.

The J gene is TRBJ1-3, the V gene TRBV15; TRBD1 might be the D (6 bases). V lost 3 bases to trimming and J lost 2 bases, with 11 bases between them. Germline CDR1 and CDR2: LNHNV and YYDKDF (reference sequence). There are 15 residues in the CDR3. DNA of the CDR3: TGTGCCACCAGCAGTTCGACAGGAGCTGGAAACACCATATATTTT. It specifies CATSSSTGAGNTIYF.

V gene TRBV7-3 combines with J gene TRBJ2-2; D perhaps matches TRBD1 (5 bases). The CDR3 contains 13 residues. Germline V CDR1 and CDR2: SGHTA, FQGTGA. Deletions cut 3 bases from V and 7 bases from J, with 9 bases between. This CDR3 is CASSLDMDGELFF. The CDR3 DNA sequence: TGTGCCAGCAGCTTGGACATGGACGGGGAGCTGTTTTTT.

The chain recombines TRBV30 with TRBJ1-4, with 7 bases aligning to TRBD1. V shed 1 base and J 7 bases; nucleotides not matched to a gene: 6. There are 14 residues in the CDR3. Germline CDR1 GTSNPN, CDR2 SVGIG (reference sequence). The CDR3 nucleotides are TGTGCCTGGAGTGACAGACAGGGAGGTGAAAAACTGTTTTTT. It translates to CAWSDRQGGEKLFF.

V gene TRBV7-8 combines with J gene TRBJ1-5, with 9 bases lining up with TRBD1. This CDR3 has 16 amino acids. Looked up from germline, CDR1 is SGHVS and CDR2 is FQNEAQ. The V and J ends lost 5 bases and 8 bases, in that order; junction bases with no gene match: 13. The CDR3 bases are TGTGCCAGCAGCCCCACAGGGGGCCAAGGTATCAAGCCCCAGCATTTT. This codes for CASSPTGGQGIKPQHF. Full variable domain (rest looked up from reference TRBV7-8 and TRBJ1-5): GAGVSQSPRYKVAKRGQDVALRCDPISGHVSLFWYQQALGQGPEFLTYFQNEAQLDKSGLPSDRFFAERPEGSVSTLKIQRTQQEDSAVYLCASSPTGGQGIKPQHFGDGTRLSIL.

This sequence joins TRBV10-2 and TRBJ2-5; 7 nucleotides line up with TRBD2. In germline, CDR1 is WSHSY, CDR2 SAAADI. CDR3 size: 13 residues. J gave up 2 bases and V 10 bases, and 7 bases lay outside the gene matches. CDR3 nucleotide sequence: TGCGCCACCCGAGCGGGGCTACAAGAGACCCAGTACTTC. Its protein product is CATRAGLQETQYF.

The rearrangement joins TRBV10-3 to TRBJ1-1; TRBD1 matches 7 bases. The V segment lost 4 bases and the J segment 1 base; nucleotides outside the gene matches: 0. From germline, CDR1 is ENHRY and CDR2 SYGVKD. This CDR3 region has 13 residues. CDR3 sequence reads: CAISGTGNTEAFF. The CDR3 DNA is TGTGCCATCAGTGGGACAGGGAACACTGAAGCTTTCTTT.

This chain links TRBV24-1 with TRBJ2-1; 11 bases line up with TRBD2. This CDR3 contains 18 residues. Germline values: CDR1 KGHDR, CDR2 SFDVKD. The junction had 7 bases not matched to a gene; V was cut back by 4 bases and J by 0 bases. The DNA for the CDR3 is TGTGCCACCAGTGACCCGGGACTAGCGGAAAACTCCTACAATGAGCAGTTCTTC. As protein: CATSDPGLAENSYNEQFF.